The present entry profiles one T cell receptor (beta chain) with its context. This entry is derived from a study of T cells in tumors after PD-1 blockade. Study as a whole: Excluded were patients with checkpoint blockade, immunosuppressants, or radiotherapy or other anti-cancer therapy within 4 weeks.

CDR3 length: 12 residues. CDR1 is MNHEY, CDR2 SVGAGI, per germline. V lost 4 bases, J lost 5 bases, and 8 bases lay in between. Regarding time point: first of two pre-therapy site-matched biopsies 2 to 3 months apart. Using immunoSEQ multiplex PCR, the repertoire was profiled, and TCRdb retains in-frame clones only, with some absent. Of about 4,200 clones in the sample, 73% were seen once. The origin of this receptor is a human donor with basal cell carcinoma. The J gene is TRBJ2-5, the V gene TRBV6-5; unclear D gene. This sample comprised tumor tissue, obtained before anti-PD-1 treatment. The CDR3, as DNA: TGTGCCAGCAGTTCTGGAGACGAGACCCAGTACTTC. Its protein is CASSSGDETQYF.